What follows is one T cell receptor (beta chain) and its context. Per the original data handling: Amplifying reference gene primers gave estimates of nucleated cell counts. TCRdb's table, derived via immunoSEQ multiplex PCR, lists solely in-frame clones and lacks some. V, J and clone size were drawn from that table, and D and trimming were deduced from the DNA. The sample carries 140,000 or so clones, 70% to 90% recorded once. The entry originates in a study of blood T cell repertoires in COVID-19. Looking at the study overall: The study drew acute and convalescent COVID-19 samples from the United States, Italy and Spain. The cDNA or gDNA used as material had been derived from T cells, B-cell-depleted T cells, or PBMCs.

Per germline, CDR1 SGHNT and CDR2 YYREEE (reference sequence). This CDR3 has 15 residues. With 0 bases removed from V and 4 bases from J, the gap between germline ends came to 12 bases. This clonotype was obtained from a human donor with acute or convalescent COVID-19. The donor label of this sample is uncertain. The source material was peripheral blood. This sequence joins TRBV5-4 and TRBJ2-3, with a weak D call TRBD1 (6 bases). The CDR3, as DNA: TGTGCCAGCAGCTTGGTTCCCACAGGGTCAGATACGCAGTATTTT. Encoded protein: CASSLVPTGSDTQYF.